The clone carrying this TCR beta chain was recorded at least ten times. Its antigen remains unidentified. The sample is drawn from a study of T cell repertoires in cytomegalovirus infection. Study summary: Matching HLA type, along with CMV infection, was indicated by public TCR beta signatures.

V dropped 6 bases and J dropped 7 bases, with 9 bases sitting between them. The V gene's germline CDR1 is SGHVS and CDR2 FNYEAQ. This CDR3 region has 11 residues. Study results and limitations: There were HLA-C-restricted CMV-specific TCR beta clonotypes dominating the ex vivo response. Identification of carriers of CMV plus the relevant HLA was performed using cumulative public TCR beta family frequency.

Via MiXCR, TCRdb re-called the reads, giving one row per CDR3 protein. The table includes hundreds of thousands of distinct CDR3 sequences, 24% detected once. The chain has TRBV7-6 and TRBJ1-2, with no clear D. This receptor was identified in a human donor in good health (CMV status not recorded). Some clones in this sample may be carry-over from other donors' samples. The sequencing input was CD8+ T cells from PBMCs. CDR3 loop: CASRGSLGYTF. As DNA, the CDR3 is TGTGCCAGCAGAGGTTCGCTTGGCTACACCTTC.